This entry lists 16 T cell receptor beta chains sequenced from one sample in a study of shared clonotypes between healthy human individuals. Terminally differentiated effector memory CD45RA+ cells were excluded by CCR7 positive selection of CD45RO-negative cells. Sequencing was performed with immunoSEQ multiplex PCR; in TCRdb, only in-frame clones are kept and a portion is missing. This table holds around 1,900,000 clones, around 95% found once. Material: naive CD8+ T cells from PBMCs. The receptors shown here come from a man between 18 and 35 years old in good health. Some clones in this sample may be carry-over from other donors' samples.

The rearrangement links TRBV4-1 to TRBJ2-2; TRBD1 or TRBD2 may be the D gene (5 bases each). Germline V lookup: CDR1 MGHRA, CDR2 YSYEKL. The CDR3 spans 14 residues. Trimming removed 1 base from V and 6 bases from J, with 9 bases in between. As DNA, the CDR3 is TGCGCCAGCAGCCAAGGTGTGGGACCCGGGGAGCTGTTTTTT. Translated: CASSQGVGPGELFF.

J is TRBJ2-5 and V is TRBV5-4; D is uncertain. The V gene's germline CDR1 is SGHNT and CDR2 YYREEE (reference sequence). The V and J ends lost 3 bases and 0 bases respectively, with 3 bases between them. This CDR3 spans 12 amino acids. The CDR3, as DNA: TGTGCCAGCAGCTGGTACCAAGAGACCCAGTACTTC. Translation gives CASSWYQETQYF.

This clone has a handful of counts. V and J are TRBV30 and TRBJ1-1; D is uncertain. Germline V gene sequence: CDR1 GTSNPN, CDR2 SVGIG (reference sequence). This CDR3 has 12 residues. V was trimmed by 0 bases and J by 8 bases, leaving 10 bases between them. The CDR3 region is CAWSVYGEEAFF. The CDR3 DNA reads as TGTGCCTGGAGTGTATACGGGGAAGAAGCTTTCTTT.

This chain links TRBV27 with TRBJ2-1; 8 bases align to TRBD2. The CDR3 runs 16 residues. In germline, CDR1 is MNHEY, CDR2 SMNVEV (reference sequence). Losses at the gene ends were 6 bases for V and 8 bases for J; bases not matched to a gene: 15. CDR3 sequence (DNA): TGTGCCAGCAGCACTTTCTTAGCGGGAACCCGCCATGAGCAGTTCTTC. Translated, it gives CASSTFLAGTRHEQFF.

The rearrangement links TRBV7-9 to TRBJ2-1; 12 positions match TRBD2. V lost 5 bases, J lost 2 bases, and 4 bases stayed unmatched. The CDR3 length is 16 residues. The germline gives CDR1 SEHNR, CDR2 FQNEAQ (reference sequence). This chain's CDR3 is CASSPGTSGPYNEQFF. The CDR3 nucleotides are TGTGCCAGCAGCCCGGGGACTAGCGGGCCCTACAATGAGCAGTTCTTC.

The gene calls are TRBV29-1 and TRBJ2-3; the match to TRBD2 covers 7 bases. The CDR3 is 15 amino acids. CDR1 is SQVTM and CDR2 is ANQGSEA in the germline V gene. After removal of 6 bases from V and 4 bases from J, the junction contained 13 bases not matched to a gene. CDR3 region: CSVTGLGLRADTQYF. Here the CDR3 DNA reads TGCAGCGTGACCGGACTAGGCCTACGGGCAGATACGCAGTATTTT.

The chain employs TRBV11-2 and TRBJ2-7, with D maybe TRBD1 (5 bases). The CDR3 has 16 amino acids. Germline CDR1 SGHAT, CDR2 FQNNGV. Deletions cut 3 bases from V and 3 bases from J, with 18 bases between. The CDR3 reads CASSLAGIYPYYEQYF. CDR3 bases: TGTGCCAGCAGCTTGGCAGGGATTTACCCCTACTACGAGCAGTACTTC.

This clone was observed a single time. J is TRBJ2-1 and V is TRBV7-3, with D unresolved. The CDR3 is 17 amino acids. Germline CDR1 SGHTA, CDR2 FQGTGA. V was pared by 1 base and J by 5 bases, with 18 bases between. Here the CDR3 DNA reads TGTGCCAGCAGCTTAAGGGCTGCCCTTGGTCGGGACAATGAGCAGTTCTTC. The encoded protein is CASSLRAALGRDNEQFF.

This chain connects TRBV19 to TRBJ2-1; TRBD2 agrees at 8 bases. The CDR3 contains 15 residues. Germline V lookup: CDR1 LNHDA, CDR2 SQIVND (reference sequence). Losses at the gene ends were 3 bases for V and 3 bases for J; bases not matched to a gene: 4. CDR3 coding DNA: TGTGCCAGTAGTATGCGGGGGGCCGGCTACAATGAGCAGTTCTTC. The encoded protein is CASSMRGAGYNEQFF.

The chain couples TRBV6-6 to TRBJ2-3; D is undetermined. Germline values: CDR1 MNHNY, CDR2 SVGAGI (reference sequence). The CDR3 extends over 13 amino acids. The ends were cut back, 6 bases at V and 1 base at J, with 8 bases in the middle. The CDR3: CASRANRTDTQYF. In DNA, the CDR3 is TGTGCCAGCAGGGCAAACCGCACAGATACGCAGTATTTT.

The chain combines TRBV7-9 with TRBJ2-7; weak D call: TRBD1 (6 bases). The CDR3 runs to 14 residues. In germline, CDR1 is SEHNR, CDR2 FQNEAQ (reference sequence). The V gene lost 5 bases and the J gene lost 2 bases, with 13 bases spanning the gap. The CDR3 DNA follows: TGTGCCAGCAGCCGTCAGACAGGAACCTACGAGCAGTACTTC. Translating it yields CASSRQTGTYEQYF.

This chain joins TRBV27 and TRBJ1-2; 7 bases match TRBD1. V was clipped by 9 bases and J by 2 bases; unmatched bases: 9. Germline CDR1 and CDR2: MNHEY and SMNVEV (reference sequence). The CDR3 is 14 residues long. The CDR3 region is CASRFRDRNYGYTF. In DNA, the CDR3 is TGTGCCAGTAGATTTAGGGACAGAAACTATGGCTACACCTTC.

The chain links TRBV9 to TRBJ1-2; 7 bases align to TRBD1. V was pared by 0 bases and J by 2 bases, with 4 bases of the junction left unmatched. The CDR3 is made up of 15 amino acids. Germline V CDR1 and CDR2: SGDLS, YYNGEE. The CDR3 bases are TGTGCCAGCAGCGTAGGGGGACAGTCGAACTATGGCTACACCTTC. Amino acids: CASSVGGQSNYGYTF.

J is TRBJ2-7 and V is TRBV5-6, with 8 nucleotides matching TRBD2. After removal of 3 bases from V and 2 bases from J, the junction contained 7 bases not matched to a gene. The CDR3 sequence is 15 residues long. CDR1 is SGHDT, CDR2 YYEEEE, per germline. For the CDR3, the DNA is TGTGCCAGCAGCTCAGAACTAGCGGCCCCCTACGAGCAGTACTTC. Encoded protein: CASSSELAAPYEQYF.

J is TRBJ1-3 and V is TRBV6-5; D remains unclear. The CDR3 is 10 amino acids. V lost 8 bases to trimming and J lost 2 bases, with 1 base between them. Germline V gene lookup returns CDR1 MNHEY and CDR2 SVGAGI. CDR3 loop: CASAGNTIYF. The CDR3 nucleotides are TGTGCCAGCGCTGGAAACACCATATATTTT.

This chain links TRBV4-2 with TRBJ1-2; the D is unclear. V dropped 4 bases and J dropped 3 bases, with 21 bases sitting between them. The CDR3 spans 17 residues. Looked up from germline, CDR1 is LGHNA and CDR2 is YNFKEQ. Written as DNA, the CDR3 is TGTGCCAGCAGCCCTGCTCTTTTCGGGGAGTTTGACTATGGCTACACCTTC. Protein: CASSPALFGEFDYGYTF.